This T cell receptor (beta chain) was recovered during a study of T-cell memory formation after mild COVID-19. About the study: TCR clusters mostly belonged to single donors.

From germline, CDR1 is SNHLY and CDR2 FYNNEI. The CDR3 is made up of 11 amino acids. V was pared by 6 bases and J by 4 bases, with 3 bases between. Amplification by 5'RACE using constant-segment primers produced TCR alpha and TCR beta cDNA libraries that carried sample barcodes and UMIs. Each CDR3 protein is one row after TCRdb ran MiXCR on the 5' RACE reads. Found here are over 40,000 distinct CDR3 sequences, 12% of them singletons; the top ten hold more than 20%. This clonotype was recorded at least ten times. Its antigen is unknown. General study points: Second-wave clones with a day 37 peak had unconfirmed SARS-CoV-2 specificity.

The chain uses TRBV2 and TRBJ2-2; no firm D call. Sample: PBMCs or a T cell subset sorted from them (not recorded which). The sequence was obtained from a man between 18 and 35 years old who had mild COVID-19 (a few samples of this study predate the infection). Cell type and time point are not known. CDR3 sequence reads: CASSPTGELFF. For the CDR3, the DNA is TGTGCCAGCAGCCCCACCGGGGAGCTGTTTTTT.